One and the same sample provided the 18 T cell receptor beta chains below, sequenced in a study of shared clonotypes between healthy human individuals. Sequencing used immunoSEQ multiplex PCR; TCRdb keeps in-frame clones, though not all of them. The data contain approximately 2.4 million clones, under 97% of them singletons. The sample comprised naive CD4+ T cells sorted from blood. Specified subset: CD45RA+ positively selected. The receptors stem from a man younger than 35 in good health.

This clone came up once. The V and J genes are TRBV6-5 and TRBJ2-5; 13 positions agree with TRBD2. V lost 5 bases to trimming and J lost 8 bases; unmatched junction nucleotides: 2. The CDR3 sequence is 13 residues long. CDR1 and CDR2 (germline): MNHEY, SVGAGI. The CDR3 DNA follows: TGTGCCAGCAGTCGACTAGCGGGAGGAACCCAGTACTTC. It is translated as CASSRLAGGTQYF.

V and J are TRBV10-3 and TRBJ2-1, with 7 bases aligning to TRBD1. Germline CDR1 reads ENHRY; CDR2 reads SYGVKD. This CDR3 spans 14 amino acids. After removal of 6 bases from V and 8 bases from J, the junction contained 10 bases not matched to a gene. The DNA of the CDR3 is TGTGCCATCAGGGAGGACAAGACAGGGCATGAGCAGTTCTTC. Translated, it gives CAIREDKTGHEQFF.

On this clone itself: The sample has other DNA sequences that encode this CDR3 too. The chain recombines TRBV7-2 with TRBJ2-1; D gene uncertain. The V gene's germline CDR1 is SGHTA and CDR2 FQGNSA. V was pared by 0 bases and J by 0 bases, with 6 bases between. The CDR3 has 15 residues. CDR3 amino acids: CASSLAGPSYNEQFF. The DNA of the CDR3 is TGTGCCAGCAGCTTAGCCGGACCCTCCTACAATGAGCAGTTCTTC.

The CDR3, as DNA: TGTGCCAGCAGAGGGACTAGCGGGGGGGCGGGTACGCAGTATTTT. Translation: CASRGTSGGAGTQYF. The J gene is TRBJ2-3, the V gene TRBV6-1, with TRBD2 matching over 16 bases. Germline assignment: CDR1 MNHNS and CDR2 SASEGT. The CDR3 sequence is 15 residues long. V shed 6 bases, J shed 8 bases, and the junction held 5 bases outside the gene matches.

V gene TRBV7-8 combines with J gene TRBJ2-3; D gene unclear. V lost 3 bases and J 1 base, leaving 11 bases between the germline ends. CDR1 and CDR2 from the germline V gene are SGHVS and FQNEAQ. The CDR3 has 15 residues. The CDR3 sequence is CASSFTWQGTDTQYF. The CDR3 nucleotides read TGTGCCAGCAGCTTTACTTGGCAGGGCACAGATACGCAGTATTTT.

This chain connects TRBV7-2 to TRBJ2-5; the match to TRBD1 covers 10 bases. V shed 1 base, J shed 5 bases, and the junction held 7 bases outside the gene matches. The V gene's germline CDR1 is SGHTA and CDR2 FQGNSA. The CDR3 loop spans 16 amino acids. In DNA, the CDR3 is TGTGCCAGCAGCTTAGTAATGGGACAGGGGTGGGAGACCCAGTACTTC. Protein: CASSLVMGQGWETQYF.

The CDR3 here is CASSQAGQASYNVLTF. In DNA, the CDR3 is TGTGCCAGCAGCCAAGCCGGACAGGCATCTTATAACGTCCTGACTTTC. The chain joins TRBV4-2 to TRBJ2-6; 7 bases match TRBD1. The J segment lost 10 bases and the V segment lost 1 base, leaving 10 bases of the junction unmatched. Germline V gives CDR1 LGHNA, CDR2 YNFKEQ. The CDR3 length is 16 residues.

Concerning this clone: Additional DNA sequences in this sample encode the identical CDR3. The genes are TRBV6-5 and TRBJ1-2, with 7 bases lining up with TRBD1. In germline, CDR1 is MNHEY, CDR2 SVGAGI. The CDR3 loop spans 13 amino acids. Trimming at V came to 2 bases and at J to 8 bases, leaving 5 bases not matched to a gene. The CDR3: CASSYRDRDGYTF. The CDR3 DNA reads TGTGCCAGCAGTTACCGCGACAGGGACGGCTACACCTTC.

This clone was observed a few times. The chain links TRBV7-3 to TRBJ2-7, with TRBD1 matching 9 bases. Germline V lookup: CDR1 SGHTA, CDR2 FQGTGA. This CDR3 comprises 13 residues. V gave up 5 bases and J gave up 6 bases; unmatched junction bases: 5. CDR3 sequence reads: CASSPSTGGEQYF. CDR3 coding DNA: TGTGCCAGCAGCCCTTCGACAGGGGGCGAGCAGTACTTC.

V and J are TRBV7-9 and TRBJ2-3; TRBD2 might be the D (6 bases). Trimming removed 5 bases at V and 5 bases at J, with 14 bases between. CDR1 and CDR2 (germline): SEHNR, FQNEAQ (reference sequence). CDR3 length equals 14 residues. The CDR3 here is CASSRDLGLDTQYF. The CDR3 region has the DNA TGTGCCAGCAGCCGGGACTTGGGTCTAGATACGCAGTATTTT.

The gene calls are TRBV10-3 and TRBJ2-7; unclear D gene. V was shortened by 4 bases and J by 4 bases, with 14 bases between the two germline ends. Germline CDR1 and CDR2: ENHRY and SYGVKD. The CDR3 sequence is 14 residues long. The CDR3 region has the DNA TGTGCCATCAGTGTAGAAGGAAGAATATACGAGCAGTACTTC. Protein: CAISVEGRIYEQYF.

With respect to this clone: The sample carries other DNA sequences with the same CDR3. J is TRBJ2-7 and V is TRBV6-1; D is perhaps TRBD2 (5 bases). The CDR3 is 13 amino acids. Trimming removed 3 bases at V and 4 bases at J, with 10 bases between. Germline CDR1 is MNHNS and CDR2 is SASEGT. CDR3 DNA: TGTGCCAGCAGTGAGGCTAGCCGGTACGAGCAGTACTTC. This codes for CASSEASRYEQYF.

The rearrangement links TRBV2 to TRBJ1-5; a possible D gene is TRBD1 (6 bases). Germline V CDR1 and CDR2: SNHLY, FYNNEI. The CDR3 runs to 14 residues. Trimming shortened V by 5 bases and J by 7 bases, and 15 bases separated the two germline ends. Here the CDR3 DNA reads TGTGCCAGCAGTTCACAGGGTGGGGGACAGCCCCAGCATTTT. It is translated as CASSSQGGGQPQHF.

The chain has TRBV19 and TRBJ2-7, with 8 bases fitting TRBD1. V lost 3 bases and J lost 3; bases outside the gene matches: 10. The CDR3 consists of 16 residues. Germline V lookup: CDR1 LNHDA, CDR2 SQIVND (reference sequence). The CDR3 bases are TGTGCCAGTAGTATTGGGTGGACAGGGATTAGCTACGAGCAGTACTTC. This encodes CASSIGWTGISYEQYF.

Details on this clone: The sample holds other DNA sequences that translate to the same CDR3. The chain uses TRBV5-4 and TRBJ2-7, with 8 bases identical to TRBD2. CDR3 length equals 14 residues. V dropped 0 bases and J dropped 2; count of bases not matched to a gene: 1. Germline CDR1 reads SGHNT; CDR2 reads YYREEE (reference sequence). CDR3 in amino acids: CASSLDGGAYEQYF. The CDR3 DNA is TGTGCCAGCAGCTTGGACGGGGGGGCCTACGAGCAGTACTTC.

This chain links TRBV28 with TRBJ2-7, with 9 bases identical to TRBD1. The V gene's germline CDR1 is MDHEN and CDR2 SYDVKM. After removal of 5 bases from V and 3 bases from J, the junction contained 5 bases not matched to a gene. The CDR3 runs to 14 residues. CDR3 region: CASSAGTGYYEQYF. The CDR3 region has the DNA TGTGCCAGCAGTGCCGGGACAGGGTACTACGAGCAGTACTTC.

Of note for this clone: This sample also contains other DNA sequences that code for the same CDR3. V gene TRBV7-9 combines with J gene TRBJ1-3; D is undetermined. Trimming stripped 8 bases from V and 2 bases from J, with 10 bases between. The CDR3 covers 13 residues. Germline V lookup: CDR1 SEHNR, CDR2 FQNEAQ (reference sequence). The CDR3, as DNA: TGTGCCAGCCGGGGTGGGGCTGGAAACACCATATATTTT. This codes for CASRGGAGNTIYF.

The genes are TRBV5-1 and TRBJ1-2, with 12 bases fitting TRBD1. Germline V gives CDR1 SGHRS, CDR2 YFSETQ. The ends lost 3 bases at V and 4 bases at J; junction bases unmatched: 4. CDR3 length: 15 residues. The CDR3 is CASSSGTGGLYGYTF. The CDR3, as DNA: TGCGCCAGCAGCTCCGGGACAGGGGGCCTCTATGGCTACACCTTC.